This T cell receptor beta chain was recovered during a study of cytotoxic CD8 clonotypes in ibrutinib-treated CLL. Turning to the study itself: Across the patients, 10 to 12 were relapsed/refractory, about 15 treatment-naive and under 18 IGHV unmutated. Response was recorded as partial in some 24 patients and complete in 2; at median roughly 62 months, approximately 15 remained remitted and approximately twelve had progressed.

This clone was detected only once. Clones were read by immunoSEQ multiplex PCR, and TCRdb kept only the in-frame ones, dropping some. The sample holds about 160,000 clones, over 65% seen once. The sample here was PBMCs, taken after 12 months of ibrutinib treatment. The TCR was taken from a human donor with chronic lymphocytic leukemia.

The CDR3 DNA is TGTGCCAGCAGCGTAGGGAAGGGCACAGATACGCAGTATTTT. Its protein is CASSVGKGTDTQYF. V gene TRBV9 combines with J gene TRBJ2-3; D not certain. The CDR3 has 14 amino acids. Germline CDR1 SGDLS, CDR2 YYNGEE. Trimming stripped 0 bases from V and 1 base from J, with 6 bases between.